This entry lists 8 T cell receptor beta chains sequenced from one sample in a study of OX40 agonist ivuxolimab in advanced cancers. The protocol was immunoSEQ multiplex PCR, while the TCRdb copy is restricted to in-frame clones and leaves out a portion. The top ten clones hold 45% to 55% of a sample with tens of thousands of clones, roughly 90% of them seen once. Sequencing was performed on CD4+ or CD8+ T cells sorted from blood, taken in a trial of the OX40 agonist ivuxolimab. These receptors all come from an adult with an advanced solid tumor such as melanoma, head and neck, liver or kidney cancer.

This clone was recorded only once. V is TRBV2 and J is TRBJ2-2; 8 nucleotides match TRBD1. In germline, CDR1 is SNHLY, CDR2 FYNNEI. With V trimmed by 5 bases and J by 0 bases, 5 bases remained unmatched. The CDR3 runs 16 residues. CDR3 bases: TGTGCCAGCAGTCTCGACAGGGGCACGAACACCGGGGAGCTGTTTTTT. Amino acids: CASSLDRGTNTGELFF.

This chain links TRBV30 with TRBJ2-7; D unresolved. Trimming left V 2 bases short and J 2 bases short, with 13 bases between. CDR3 size: 14 residues. Germline assignment: CDR1 GTSNPN and CDR2 SVGIG (reference sequence). This CDR3 is CAWSPLPGPYEQYF. The CDR3 DNA is TGTGCCTGGAGTCCCCTCCCAGGACCCTACGAGCAGTACTTC.

J is TRBJ2-2 and V is TRBV4-3, with TRBD2 identical over 12 bases. This CDR3 region has 16 residues. J was trimmed by 6 bases and V by 2 bases; bases with no gene match: 4. Germline lookup yields CDR1 LGHNA and CDR2 YSLEER. The CDR3, as DNA: TGCGCCAGCAGCCAACCGGGACTAGCGGGCGCCGGGGAGCTGTTTTTT. It specifies CASSQPGLAGAGELFF.

The chain uses TRBV13 and TRBJ2-3; D may be TRBD1 or TRBD2 (5 bases each). Germline CDR1 PRHDT, CDR2 FYEKMQ (reference sequence). V lost 5 bases to trimming and J lost 0 bases, with 15 bases between them. CDR3 size: 16 residues. As DNA, the CDR3 is TGTGCCAGCAGCACTGCCGGGACGTCAAGCACAGATACGCAGTATTTT. Residues: CASSTAGTSSTDTQYF.

V usage is TRBV7-6 and J usage is TRBJ2-5; D unclear. V lost 3 bases and J lost 5, with 16 bases in between. The CDR3 is 15 residues long. Germline lookup yields CDR1 SGHVS and CDR2 FNYEAQ. CDR3 amino acids: CASSLAHSAPETQYF. The DNA for the CDR3 is TGTGCCAGCAGCTTGGCCCACTCAGCGCCGGAGACCCAGTACTTC.

CDR3 nucleotide sequence: TGCGCCAGCAGCCCCGCCATGCGAGACTACGAGCAGTACTTC. This translates into CASSPAMRDYEQYF. The chain employs TRBV5-1 and TRBJ2-7; D gene ambiguous. The CDR3 totals 14 residues. From germline, CDR1 is SGHRS and CDR2 YFSETQ. Trimming took 4 bases from V and 3 from J, leaving 14 bases between them.

The V and J genes are TRBV27 and TRBJ1-1; TRBD1 might be the D (6 bases). V was clipped by 8 bases and J by 4 bases, with 23 bases between them. The CDR3 extends over 16 amino acids. Looked up from germline, CDR1 is MNHEY and CDR2 is SMNVEV (reference sequence). The CDR3 sequence: CASLRTGGYSSTEAFF. CDR3 nucleotides: TGTGCCAGCCTCCGGACGGGGGGCTATAGTAGCACTGAAGCTTTCTTT.

A single count supports this clone. The rearrangement links TRBV6-5 to TRBJ2-7; D may match TRBD1 or TRBD2 (6 bases each). The V gene lost 4 bases and the J gene lost 0 bases, with 16 bases spanning the gap. This CDR3 comprises 16 residues. Germline V gene data show CDR1 as MNHEY and CDR2 as SVGAGI. Here the CDR3 reads CASSSDPEGGSYEQYF. The CDR3 coding sequence is TGTGCCAGCAGTTCTGATCCCGAGGGGGGCTCCTACGAGCAGTACTTC.